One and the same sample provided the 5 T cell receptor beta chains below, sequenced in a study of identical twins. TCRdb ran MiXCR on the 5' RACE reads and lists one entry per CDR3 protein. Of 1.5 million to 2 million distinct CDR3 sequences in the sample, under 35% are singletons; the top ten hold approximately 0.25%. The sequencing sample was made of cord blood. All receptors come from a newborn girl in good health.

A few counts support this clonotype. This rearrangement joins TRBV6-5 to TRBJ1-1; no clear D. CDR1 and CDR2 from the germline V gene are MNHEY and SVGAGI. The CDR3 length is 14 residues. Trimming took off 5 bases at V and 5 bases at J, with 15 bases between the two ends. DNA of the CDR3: TGTGCCAGCAGTCCGACGCGAGTAAGGACTGAAGCTTTCTTT. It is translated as CASSPTRVRTEAFF.

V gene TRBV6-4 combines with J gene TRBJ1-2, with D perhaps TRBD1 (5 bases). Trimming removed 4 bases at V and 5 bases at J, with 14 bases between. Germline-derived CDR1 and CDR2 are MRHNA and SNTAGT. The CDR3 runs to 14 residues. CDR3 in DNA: TGTGCCAGCAGTGCGACAGCCCAGGGTTATGGCTACACCTTC. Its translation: CASSATAQGYGYTF.

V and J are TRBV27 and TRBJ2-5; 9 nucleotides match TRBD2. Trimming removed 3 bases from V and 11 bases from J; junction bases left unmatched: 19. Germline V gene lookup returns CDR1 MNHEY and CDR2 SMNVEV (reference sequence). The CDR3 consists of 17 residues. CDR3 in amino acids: CASSFLARLAVHNEQYF. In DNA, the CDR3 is TGTGCCAGCAGTTTTCTTGCCCGACTAGCGGTCCACAATGAGCAGTACTTC.

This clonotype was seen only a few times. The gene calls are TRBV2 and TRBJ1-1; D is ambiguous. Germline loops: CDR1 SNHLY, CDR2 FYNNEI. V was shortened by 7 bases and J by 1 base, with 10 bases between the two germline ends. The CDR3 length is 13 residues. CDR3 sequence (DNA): TGTGCCAGCAAACCCCGATCGAACACTGAAGCTTTCTTT. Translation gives CASKPRSNTEAFF.

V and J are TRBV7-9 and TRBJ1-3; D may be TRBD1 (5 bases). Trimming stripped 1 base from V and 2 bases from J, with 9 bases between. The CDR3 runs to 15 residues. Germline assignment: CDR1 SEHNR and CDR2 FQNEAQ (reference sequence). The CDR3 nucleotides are TGTGCCAGCAGCTTAGACGGGGGAACTGGAAACACCATATATTTT. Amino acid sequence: CASSLDGGTGNTIYF.